These 3 T cell receptor beta chains originate from one sample sequenced in a study of neoadjuvant anti-PD-1 for oral cavity cancer. Described time point: after neoadjuvant nivolumab, at surgical resection. Libraries were prepared by immunoSEQ multiplex PCR; TCRdb keeps only in-frame clonotypes and omits some of them. The sample has roughly 36,000 clones, around two fifths seen once. The sequenced sample was tumor tissue, obtained after nivolumab (anti-PD-1) treatment. The source of these receptors is a person aged 40 to 85 with oral cavity squamous cell carcinoma.

CDR3 coding DNA: TGCGCCAGCAGCTTTAGACAGGGAGGTTCACCCCTCCACTTT. Encoded protein: CASSFRQGGSPLHF. The J gene is TRBJ1-6, the V gene TRBV5-1; 7 bases fit TRBD1. The CDR3 covers 14 residues. CDR1 is SGHRS and CDR2 is YFSETQ in the germline V gene. The V and J ends lost 2 bases and 9 bases, in that order; junction bases with no gene match: 5.

The genes are TRBV9 and TRBJ2-1; 8 bases line up with TRBD1. The CDR3 has 16 residues. V lost 1 base and J lost 8; bases outside the gene matches: 11. The germline CDR1 and CDR2 sequences are SGDLS and YYNGEE. The DNA for the CDR3 is TGTGCCAGCAGCGTATGGGGCAGGGGGCTTTCGGATGAGCAGTTCTTC. Protein: CASSVWGRGLSDEQFF.

The chain couples TRBV19 to TRBJ1-5; no definite D call. Germline CDR1 is LNHDA and CDR2 is SQIVND (reference sequence). V lost 5 bases, J lost 3 bases, and 11 bases lay in between. This CDR3 contains 14 residues. CDR3 region: CASSYTLNNQPQHF. The CDR3 DNA follows: TGTGCCAGTAGTTATACATTAAACAATCAGCCCCAGCATTTT.